The 31 T cell receptor beta chains reported below all come from one sample, sequenced in a study of cytomegalovirus exposure and HLA in healthy donors. PCR was performed using 60 Vbeta and 13 Jbeta primers. Measured with immunoSEQ multiplex PCR; TCRdb has only the in-frame clones, and not every one. Of about 97,000 clones listed, roughly 70% are singletons. The source material was PBMCs. The receptors here all came from a man aged 50 to 59 in good health and CMV-seronegative.

This chain uses TRBV27 with TRBJ2-1; unclear D gene. Trimming cost V 5 bases and J 4 bases, with 9 bases left between them. This CDR3 region has 13 residues. Per the germline V gene, CDR1 is MNHEY and CDR2 is SMNVEV (reference sequence). The CDR3 DNA is TGTGCCAGCAGTCTTTGGCCATACAATGAGCAGTTCTTC. Translation gives CASSLWPYNEQFF.

The chain has TRBV12-5 and TRBJ1-1; TRBD1 might be the D (6 bases). The CDR3 contains 15 residues. Between the trimmed V and J ends, which lost 0 bases and 1 base, there was a span of 9 bases. CDR1 and CDR2 (germline): LGHNT, FRNRAP. The CDR3 protein is CASGLVAGANTEAFF. The CDR3 bases are TGTGCTAGTGGTTTGGTGGCAGGGGCGAACACTGAAGCTTTCTTT.

The chain couples TRBV6-5 to TRBJ2-1; 7 bases agree with TRBD1. The CDR3 consists of 12 residues. In germline, CDR1 is MNHEY, CDR2 SVGAGI. The ends lost 7 bases at V and 7 bases at J; junction bases unmatched: 4. CDR3 coding DNA: TGTGCCAGCACAGACAGGGTGAATGAGCAGTTCTTC. Translation: CASTDRVNEQFF.

The chain is built from TRBV10-3 and TRBJ2-3; 8 bases agree with TRBD2. With 10 bases clipped from V and 3 bases from J, the junction kept 9 bases outside the gene matches. The CDR3 is 14 residues long. Germline V CDR1 and CDR2: ENHRY, SYGVKD. The CDR3 region has the DNA TGTGCCACTAATAGCGGGGATTTAACAGATACGCAGTATTTT. Its translation: CATNSGDLTDTQYF.

This clone was found once. The genes are TRBV6-1 and TRBJ1-4, with no clear D. Trimming removed 3 bases from V and 4 bases from J, with 9 bases in between. From germline, CDR1 is MNHNS and CDR2 SASEGT. The CDR3 has 14 residues. The CDR3 DNA is TGTGCCAGCAGTGAGCGGCAGTTTAATGAAAAACTGTTTTTT. Its translation is CASSERQFNEKLFF.

V gene TRBV5-1 combines with J gene TRBJ2-3, with TRBD2 matching 12 bases. The CDR3 has 21 amino acids. The germline CDR1 and CDR2 sequences are SGHRS and YFSETQ. V shed 4 bases and J 8 bases; nucleotides not matched to a gene: 26. CDR3 sequence reads: CASSRLLTGGWLGLAGLTQYF. The CDR3 bases are TGCGCCAGCAGCCGGCTCCTGACAGGGGGTTGGTTGGGACTAGCGGGTCTTACGCAGTATTTT.

V gene TRBV7-7 combines with J gene TRBJ2-3; the D gene is possibly TRBD2 (5 bases). With 1 base removed from V and 0 bases from J, the gap between germline ends came to 11 bases. The CDR3 has 16 amino acids. Germline loops: CDR1 SSHAT, CDR2 FNYEAQ (reference sequence). CDR3 sequence: CASSLVTGISTDTQYF. The CDR3 DNA reads TGTGCCAGCAGCTTAGTAACGGGAATAAGCACAGATACGCAGTATTTT. The variable domain in full, completed from reference TRBV7-7 and TRBJ2-3, reads GAGVSQSPRYKVTKRGQDVTLRCDPISSHATLYWYQQALGQGPEFLTYFNYEAQPDKSGLPSDRFSAERPEGSISTLTIQRTEQRDSAMYRCASSLVTGISTDTQYFGPGTRLTVL.

This rearrangement joins TRBV5-6 to TRBJ2-5; 13 positions match TRBD2. With the DNA end fitting TRBJ2-7 better, the J assignment may be wrong. CDR1 and CDR2 (germline): SGHDT, YYEEEE. The CDR3 totals 16 residues. The CDR3 protein is CASSYRTSGSGYEQYF. The CDR3 coding sequence is TGTGCCAGCAGCTACCGGACTAGCGGGAGTGGTTACGAGCAGTACTTC.

The V and J genes are TRBV5-1 and TRBJ1-3, with D unresolved. Trimming shortened V by 1 base and J by 2 bases, and 13 bases separated the two germline ends. The germline V gene has CDR1 SGHRS and CDR2 YFSETQ. CDR3 size: 16 residues. CDR3 amino acids: CASSLSLIDTGNTIYF. The DNA for the CDR3 is TGCGCCAGCAGCTTGTCCCTAATTGACACTGGAAACACCATATATTTT.

The rearrangement links TRBV9 to TRBJ2-5, with TRBD1 identical over 7 bases. This CDR3 contains 15 residues. CDR1 and CDR2 from the germline V gene are SGDLS and YYNGEE. With V trimmed by 3 bases and J by 3 bases, 8 bases remained unmatched. This CDR3 is CASSDRDRQKETQYF. As DNA, the CDR3 is TGTGCCAGCAGCGACCGGGACAGACAGAAAGAGACCCAGTACTTC.

The chain carries TRBV4-1 and TRBJ1-1; a weak D match, TRBD1 (5 bases). V lost 3 bases, J lost 1 base, and 21 bases lay in between. There are 18 residues in the CDR3. CDR1 is MGHRA, CDR2 YSYEKL, per germline. The CDR3 reads CASSQAYSGRGANTEAFF. In nucleotides, the CDR3 is TGCGCCAGCAGCCAGGCCTATTCAGGGCGCGGGGCGAACACTGAAGCTTTCTTT.

The chain has TRBV28 and TRBJ2-1; D may be TRBD2 (6 bases). Germline assignment: CDR1 MDHEN and CDR2 SYDVKM. V was pared by 2 bases and J by 7 bases, with 6 bases between. CDR3 length: 12 amino acids. CDR3 bases: TGTGCCAGCAGTTTACTAGCGAATGAGCAGTTCTTC. Its protein product is CASSLLANEQFF.

Only a few counts were recorded for this clone. The rearrangement links TRBV7-2 to TRBJ2-5; the match to TRBD2 covers 7 bases. The CDR3 sequence is 18 residues long. Trimming took 5 bases from V and 2 from J; bases not matched to a gene: 17. Germline V lookup: CDR1 SGHTA, CDR2 FQGNSA. In DNA form, the CDR3 reads TGTGCCAGCAGCATTAGTGTAGGTAGAGCTAGCGGTCAAGAGACCCAGTACTTC. Its translation: CASSISVGRASGQETQYF.

This sequence joins TRBV2 and TRBJ1-4; D is undetermined. The CDR3 is 13 amino acids. V was trimmed by 10 bases and J by 10 bases, leaving 19 bases between them. Germline loops: CDR1 SNHLY, CDR2 FYNNEI. CDR3 sequence reads: CATGEVRDGKLFF. CDR3 sequence (DNA): TGTGCCACCGGGGAGGTTCGAGATGGAAAACTGTTTTTT.

On this clone itself: This sample also contains other DNA sequences that code for the same CDR3. V usage is TRBV18 and J usage is TRBJ1-1; D remains unclear. Germline CDR1 reads KGHSH; CDR2 reads LQKENI. The CDR3 sequence is 14 residues long. Trimming took 4 bases from V and 1 from J, leaving 10 bases between them. CDR3 bases: TGTGCCAGCTCACTTGTGGGCAGGAACACTGAAGCTTTCTTT. Translated: CASSLVGRNTEAFF.

This chain uses TRBV6-1 with TRBJ1-1, with D possibly being TRBD1 (6 bases). Germline CDR1 reads MNHNS; CDR2 reads SASEGT. The CDR3 sequence is 13 residues long. Trimming cost V 6 bases and J 5 bases, with 13 bases left between them. The CDR3 is CASSHREGTEAFF. The CDR3 DNA is TGTGCCAGCAGCCACAGGGAAGGGACTGAAGCTTTCTTT.

This clone is a singleton in its sample. The chain recombines TRBV5-1 with TRBJ1-1; the D gene is possibly TRBD1 (6 bases). Germline loops: CDR1 SGHRS, CDR2 YFSETQ. This CDR3 comprises 16 residues. Trimming shortened V by 3 bases and J by 3 bases, and 18 bases separated the two germline ends. Here the CDR3 DNA reads TGCGCCAGCAGCTCGATCTTACAGGGACCGTACACTGAAGCTTTCTTT. Protein: CASSSILQGPYTEAFF.

In this sample, this clone turned up a few times. V gene TRBV5-4 combines with J gene TRBJ2-1; 7 nucleotides match TRBD2. This CDR3 spans 13 amino acids. Germline assignment: CDR1 SGHNT and CDR2 YYREEE (reference sequence). V dropped 9 bases and J dropped 8; count of bases not matched to a gene: 11. DNA for the CDR3: TGTGCCATCCGAAGGGACTACGAGGATGAGCAGTTCTTC. As protein: CAIRRDYEDEQFF.

J is TRBJ2-5 and V is TRBV7-8; D possibly corresponds to TRBD2 (5 bases). CDR1 is SGHVS, CDR2 FQNEAQ, per germline. V gave up 7 bases and J gave up 1 base, with 13 bases separating them. The CDR3 length is 14 residues. CDR3 loop: CASTYGEGQETQYF. The CDR3 DNA reads as TGTGCCAGCACCTACGGCGAGGGCCAAGAGACCCAGTACTTC.

This clone was observed a few times. V usage is TRBV19 and J usage is TRBJ2-5; TRBD1 agrees at 7 bases. CDR3 length equals 14 residues. Trimming removed 1 base from V and 8 bases from J; junction bases left unmatched: 7. Germline V gene lookup returns CDR1 LNHDA and CDR2 SQIVND (reference sequence). The CDR3 sequence: CASSIARGQKTQYF. For the CDR3, the DNA is TGTGCCAGTAGTATAGCAAGGGGGCAGAAAACCCAGTACTTC.

The genes are TRBV30 and TRBJ2-2, with 9 positions matching TRBD2. In germline, CDR1 is GTSNPN, CDR2 SVGIG (reference sequence). V gave up 4 bases and J gave up 5 bases; unmatched junction bases: 11. This CDR3 spans 16 amino acids. Here the CDR3 DNA reads TGTGCCTGGAAACCGAGCGGGGGGCGGAGAACCGGGGAGCTGTTTTTT. It encodes CAWKPSGGRRTGELFF.

This clone was seen only a few times. The chain carries TRBV12-5 and TRBJ2-1; perhaps TRBD1 as D (6 bases). Germline V gives CDR1 LGHNT, CDR2 FRNRAP. V was clipped by 4 bases and J by 8 bases, with 9 bases between them. The CDR3 runs 12 residues. The CDR3 loop is CASGSDSYEQFF. The DNA for the CDR3 is TGTGCTAGTGGTTCGGACAGCTATGAGCAGTTCTTC.

V is TRBV19 and J is TRBJ2-3; D ambiguous. Between the trimmed V and J ends, which lost 5 bases and 5 bases, there was a span of 11 bases. The CDR3 is made up of 13 amino acids. Germline CDR1 reads LNHDA; CDR2 reads SQIVND (reference sequence). This chain's CDR3 is CASSLALLDTQYF. Here the CDR3 DNA reads TGTGCCAGTAGTCTGGCCCTCTTAGATACGCAGTATTTT.

This clone is a singleton in its sample. Other DNA sequences in this specimen translate into the identical CDR3. This chain connects TRBV19 to TRBJ1-1; D uncertain. V lost 1 base and J 1 base, leaving 7 bases between the germline ends. The CDR3 is 14 amino acids. CDR1 is LNHDA and CDR2 is SQIVND in the germline V gene (reference sequence). CDR3 residues: CASSIGRGNTEAFF. CDR3 DNA sequence: TGTGCCAGTAGTATAGGACGGGGGAACACTGAAGCTTTCTTT.

This clone was seen only once. CDR3 sequence (DNA): TGTGCCAGTAGTATAAATGGAAGGGGTGGAACTGAAGCTTTCTTT. Translating gives CASSINGRGGTEAFF. V gene TRBV19 combines with J gene TRBJ1-1, with D possibly being TRBD1 (5 bases). Per the germline V gene, CDR1 is LNHDA and CDR2 is SQIVND (reference sequence). The CDR3 loop spans 15 amino acids. V lost 2 bases and J lost 5, with 15 bases in between.

In its sample, this clone was seen once. This sequence joins TRBV29-1 and TRBJ1-1; D gene uncertain. This CDR3 has 14 residues. Germline V gives CDR1 SQVTM, CDR2 ANQGSEA. V lost 4 bases to trimming and J lost 3 bases, with 15 bases between them. The CDR3, as DNA: TGCAGCGTTGTGGTCGGCCCCGCGGACACTGAAGCTTTCTTT. Translated: CSVVVGPADTEAFF.

V usage is TRBV6-1 and J usage is TRBJ1-5; 8 bases map to TRBD1. J gave up 7 bases and V 2 bases, and 7 bases lay outside the gene matches. The CDR3 spans 15 residues. Per the germline V gene, CDR1 is MNHNS and CDR2 is SASEGT. The CDR3 sequence is CASSEIGTGGQPQHF. The CDR3 bases are TGTGCCAGCAGTGAAATAGGAACAGGGGGACAGCCCCAGCATTTT.

This clone was seen just once. The chain employs TRBV10-2 and TRBJ2-7, with unresolved D. This CDR3 is 12 amino acids long. The V end was cut by 6 bases, the J end by 1 base, with 7 bases between. From germline, CDR1 is WSHSY and CDR2 SAAADI. The CDR3 reads CASSTQSYEQYF. In DNA, the CDR3 is TGCGCCAGCAGCACTCAATCCTACGAGCAGTACTTC.

This chain uses TRBV19 with TRBJ2-1; 8 bases match TRBD2. CDR3 size: 16 residues. V trimming: 3 bases; J trimming: 0 bases; junction bases outside the gene matches: 4. Germline assignment: CDR1 LNHDA and CDR2 SQIVND (reference sequence). CDR3 DNA: TGTGCCAGTAGTATCGATAGCGGGGACTCCTACAATGAGCAGTTCTTC. Translation gives CASSIDSGDSYNEQFF. Full variable domain (rest looked up from reference TRBV19 and TRBJ2-1): DGGITQSPKYLFRKEGQNVTLSCEQNLNHDAMYWYRQDPGQGLRLIYYSQIVNDFQKGDIAEGYSVSREKKESFPLTVTSAQKNPTAFYLCASSIDSGDSYNEQFFGPGTRLTVL.

This clone has only a few counts. The same CDR3 can be traced to other DNA sequences in this sample. The J gene is TRBJ2-1, the V gene TRBV21-1; TRBD1, the D gene given by the table, was not confirmed from the DNA. TRBV21-1 counts as a pseudogene. CDR3 length: 15 amino acids. The CDR3 region has the DNA TGTGCCAGCAGCAAAGAGAGCAGGGCTGACAATGAGCAGTTCTTC. This encodes CASSKESRADNEQFF.

The chain employs TRBV18 and TRBJ1-5, with D possibly matching TRBD1 (6 bases). The CDR3 is made up of 15 amino acids. Germline CDR1 reads KGHSH; CDR2 reads LQKENI. V was pared by 8 bases and J by 4 bases, with 18 bases between. The CDR3 coding sequence is TGTGCCAGCCATGCCTTGGGAACAGGGAATCAGCCCCAGCATTTT. It specifies CASHALGTGNQPQHF.